Each of the 10 T cell receptor beta chains below was sequenced from the same sample in a study of T-cell reconstitution after alpha-beta-depleted transplantation in children. The TCRbeta library incorporated unique molecular identifiers. Each CDR3 protein is one row after TCRdb ran MiXCR on the PCR reads. The data show about 980,000 distinct CDR3 sequences, around 30% seen once. This sample comprised PBMCs, mostly from graft donor cells, obtained 360 days after TCRalphabeta/CD19-depleted stem cell transplant. These TCRs come from a boy in the first two years of life who had a stem cell transplant for SCID, so the T cells may come from the graft donor.

The chain is built from TRBV7-9 and TRBJ2-2; D is undetermined. CDR1 SEHNR and CDR2 FQNEAQ come from the germline V gene (reference sequence). The CDR3 length is 14 residues. Between the trimmed V and J ends, which lost 5 bases and 4 bases, there was a span of 11 bases. The CDR3 bases are TGTGCCAGCAGCCAATTCGCCTTCACCGGGGAGCTGTTTTTT. Translating it yields CASSQFAFTGELFF.

V and J are TRBV5-6 and TRBJ2-1; the match to TRBD2 covers 11 bases. From germline, CDR1 is SGHDT and CDR2 YYEEEE. Trimming at V came to 4 bases and at J to 0 bases, leaving 12 bases not matched to a gene. The CDR3 sequence is 19 residues long. The CDR3 DNA reads as TGTGCCAGCAGCGCGCCGGGACTAGCGGAGCTAAGCTCCTACAATGAGCAGTTCTTC. This translates into CASSAPGLAELSSYNEQFF.

V and J are TRBV6-1 and TRBJ2-1, with D possibly matching TRBD1 (6 bases). V lost 5 bases and J lost 5, with 10 bases in between. The CDR3 totals 13 residues. Per the germline V gene, CDR1 is MNHNS and CDR2 is SASEGT. CDR3 loop: CASSRGHHNEQFF. CDR3 nucleotides: TGTGCCAGCAGTCGGGGACACCACAATGAGCAGTTCTTC.

This clonotype occurred a few times. The V and J genes are TRBV28 and TRBJ1-6; 8 nucleotides line up with TRBD1. Losses at the gene ends were 5 bases for V and 2 bases for J; bases not matched to a gene: 14. There are 19 residues in the CDR3. The germline CDR1 and CDR2 sequences are MDHEN and SYDVKM. In nucleotides, the CDR3 is TGTGCCAGCAGTCCACCGACAGGGGCGCTTAGAACCTATAATTCACCCCTCCACTTT. Its translation is CASSPPTGALRTYNSPLHF. Looking up the rest from reference TRBV28 and TRBJ1-6 gives the full variable domain: DVKVTQSSRYLVKRTGEKVFLECVQDMDHENMFWYRQDPGLGLRLIYFSYDVKMKEKGDIPEGYSVSREKKERFSLILESASTNQTSMYLCASSPPTGALRTYNSPLHFGNGTRLTVT.

This clonotype has more than one count but fewer than ten. This rearrangement joins TRBV29-1 to TRBJ2-5; perhaps D is TRBD1 or TRBD2 (6 bases each). Germline assignment: CDR1 SQVTM and CDR2 ANQGSEA. Trimming took off 3 bases at V and 5 bases at J, with 19 bases between the two ends. The CDR3 runs 15 residues. The CDR3 spells CSVELWGAGGETQYF. CDR3 DNA sequence: TGCAGCGTTGAGTTGTGGGGGGCAGGTGGCGAGACCCAGTACTTC.

Only a few counts were recorded for this clonotype. The chain carries TRBV11-2 and TRBJ2-1; tentative D call: TRBD2 (6 bases). Looked up from germline, CDR1 is SGHAT and CDR2 is FQNNGV. Trimming removed 3 bases from V and 3 bases from J, with 21 bases in between. The CDR3 is 18 residues long. The CDR3 region has the DNA TGTGCCAGCAGCTTGTGGCTCGGGGGACCCAACATCTACAATGAGCAGTTCTTC. It encodes CASSLWLGGPNIYNEQFF.

This clonotype was picked up a small number of times. This rearrangement joins TRBV4-2 to TRBJ2-2, with D perhaps matching TRBD1 or TRBD2 (5 bases each). The germline V and J ends were trimmed by 1 base and 2 bases, with 14 bases remaining between them. The CDR3 extends over 17 amino acids. Germline loops: CDR1 LGHNA, CDR2 YNFKEQ. CDR3 sequence reads: CASSQAGRSKNTGELFF. The CDR3 DNA reads as TGTGCCAGCAGCCAAGCGGGACGGAGTAAAAACACCGGGGAGCTGTTTTTT.

The chain recombines TRBV9 with TRBJ1-2; D gene ambiguous. CDR3 size: 15 residues. Germline-derived CDR1 and CDR2 are SGDLS and YYNGEE. V lost 0 bases to trimming and J lost 2 bases, with 11 bases between them. The CDR3 nucleotides are TGTGCCAGCAGCGTAGCTTCGGGAGGAAACTATGGCTACACCTTC. Translated: CASSVASGGNYGYTF. Supplemented by reference TRBV9 and TRBJ1-2, the full variable domain reads DSGVTQTPKHLITATGQRVTLRCSPRSGDLSVYWYQQSLDQGLQFLIQYYNGEERAKGNILERFSAQQFPDLHSELNLSSLELGDSALYFCASSVASGGNYGYTFGSGTRLTVV.

The chain carries TRBV21-1 and TRBJ2-1; whether TRBD2, the table's D call, matches the DNA was not checked. TRBV21-1 counts as a pseudogene. This CDR3 has 14 residues. CDR3: CASSSKAWSNEQFF. The CDR3 DNA reads TGTGCCAGCAGCAGCAAAGCGTGGAGCAATGAGCAGTTCTTC.

V gene TRBV5-6 combines with J gene TRBJ2-3, with D maybe TRBD2 (7 bases). CDR1 is SGHDT and CDR2 is YYEEEE in the germline V gene. The CDR3 totals 15 residues. V lost 1 base to trimming and J lost 5 bases, with 14 bases between them. CDR3 nucleotide sequence: TGTGCCAGCAGCTTGCCCCGGGGGGCGGGAGATACGCAGTATTTT. This sequence encodes CASSLPRGAGDTQYF.